Presented here are 13 T cell receptor beta chains from one specimen sequenced in a study of T cell repertoires in cytomegalovirus infection. MiXCR, run by TCRdb on the reads, gives a single entry per CDR3 protein. The data contain 650,000 to 900,000 distinct CDR3 sequences, about 28% of them seen just once; the ten biggest clones take up around 13%. No antigens are known for them. The source was cultured CD8+ T cells from PBMCs, collected from culture after CMV antigen stimulation. Receptors were obtained from a human donor in good health (CMV status not recorded). Some clones in this sample may be carry-over from other donors' samples.

Many counts were recorded for this clonotype. V gene TRBV6-5 combines with J gene TRBJ2-5; no firm D call. The ends were cut back, 0 bases at V and 2 bases at J, with 10 bases in the middle. Germline lookup yields CDR1 MNHEY and CDR2 SVGAGI. There are 15 residues in the CDR3. Here the CDR3 DNA reads TGTGCCAGCAGTTACTCTCGGCAAAAACAAGAGACCCAGTACTTC. Translating gives CASSYSRQKQETQYF.

This clonotype showed up just once. J is TRBJ2-7 and V is TRBV6-5; D may be TRBD1 (6 bases). Germline V gene lookup returns CDR1 MNHEY and CDR2 SVGAGI. The length of the CDR3 is 17 residues. V was shortened by 0 bases and J by 1 base, with 16 bases between the two germline ends. In DNA, the CDR3 is TGTGCCAGCAGTTACTCCCCCCGGGCAGGGACATCCTACGAGCAGTACTTC. This gives the protein CASSYSPRAGTSYEQYF.

In its sample, this clonotype was seen a few times. The chain links TRBV11-2 to TRBJ1-2; weak D call: TRBD1 (5 bases). Germline V gene data show CDR1 as SGHAT and CDR2 as FQNNGV. This CDR3 contains 12 residues. The V and J ends lost 2 bases and 7 bases respectively, with 8 bases between them. CDR3 protein: CASSLIRGGYTF. The CDR3 nucleotides are TGTGCCAGCAGCTTAATAAGGGGTGGCTACACCTTC.

This clonotype was observed a handful of times. This sequence joins TRBV7-9 and TRBJ1-2; 11 bases are a match to TRBD1. V gave up 5 bases and J gave up 6 bases; unmatched junction bases: 5. The CDR3 has 14 amino acids. Per the germline V gene, CDR1 is SEHNR and CDR2 is FQNEAQ (reference sequence). The CDR3 DNA reads as TGTGCCAGCAGCCGCGGACAGGGGGCGGATGGCTACACCTTC. Translating it yields CASSRGQGADGYTF.

Only a few counts were recorded for this clonotype. The chain combines TRBV27 with TRBJ1-2; D is perhaps TRBD1 (6 bases). This CDR3 contains 14 residues. Germline lookup yields CDR1 MNHEY and CDR2 SMNVEV (reference sequence). The V end was cut by 7 bases, the J end by 8 bases, with 20 bases between. The CDR3: CASTTGTGLGGYTF. CDR3 in DNA: TGTGCCAGCACCACGGGTACAGGGTTGGGAGGCTACACCTTC.

This clonotype was counted only a few times. The chain recombines TRBV12-3 or TRBV12-4 with TRBJ2-5; D is unclear. The CDR3 sequence is 14 residues long. V lost 4 bases and J 4 bases, leaving 13 bases between the germline ends. DNA of the CDR3: TGTGCCAGCAGTTCGCGTCCTTGGGGAGAGACCCAGTACTTC. This translates into CASSSRPWGETQYF.

The chain recombines TRBV2 with TRBJ2-2, with a possible D match to TRBD2 (5 bases). Germline V gives CDR1 SNHLY, CDR2 FYNNEI. Trimming took 3 bases from V and 6 from J, leaving 11 bases between them. CDR3 length equals 14 residues. The CDR3 DNA reads TGTGCCAGCAGTGACGCCGGGGAACCCGGGGAGCTGTTTTTT. Translating gives CASSDAGEPGELFF.

This clonotype was picked up a small number of times. This chain joins TRBV5-5 and TRBJ1-1; 10 positions match TRBD1. Germline V lookup: CDR1 SGHKS, CDR2 YYEKEE (reference sequence). The ends lost 5 bases at V and 10 bases at J; junction bases unmatched: 11. The CDR3 contains 14 residues. The CDR3 DNA sequence: TGTGCCAGCAGTCTAGAGGGACAGGGGTTTGGAGCTTTCTTT. Protein: CASSLEGQGFGAFF.

In its sample, this clonotype was seen a few times. The genes are TRBV7-9 and TRBJ2-5; D is undetermined. There are 14 residues in the CDR3. CDR1 and CDR2 from the germline V gene are SEHNR and FQNEAQ (reference sequence). Trimming removed 5 bases at V and 1 base at J, with 11 bases between. The CDR3 protein is CASSKPGSQETQYF. The CDR3 DNA reads TGTGCCAGCAGCAAACCAGGTAGCCAAGAGACCCAGTACTTC. Full variable domain (outside the CDR3, taken from reference TRBV7-9 and TRBJ2-5): DTGVSQNPRHKITKRGQNVTFRCDPISEHNRLYWYRQTLGQGPEFLTYFQNEAQLEKSRLLSDRFSAERPKGSFSTLEIQRTEQGDSAMYLCASSKPGSQETQYFGPGTRLLVL.

This clonotype appeared a single time. The J gene is TRBJ1-2, the V gene TRBV5-5; D is ambiguous. Germline CDR1 is SGHKS and CDR2 is YYEKEE (reference sequence). There are 15 residues in the CDR3. With 0 bases removed from V and 3 bases from J, the gap between germline ends came to 12 bases. The CDR3 here is CASSLGQGGHYGYTF. CDR3 nucleotide sequence: TGTGCCAGCAGCTTGGGGCAAGGTGGACACTATGGCTACACCTTC.

This clonotype has just a few counts. V is TRBV2 and J is TRBJ2-2; TRBD2 agrees at 13 bases. Germline V gene lookup returns CDR1 SNHLY and CDR2 FYNNEI. This CDR3 has 18 residues. V trimming: 5 bases; J trimming: 1 base; junction bases outside the gene matches: 7. CDR3 sequence: CASSSPRTSGGNTGELFF. Written as DNA, the CDR3 is TGTGCCAGCAGTAGCCCCCGGACTAGCGGGGGGAACACCGGGGAGCTGTTTTTT.

At least ten counts were recorded for this clonotype. This sequence joins TRBV7-2 and TRBJ1-1, with 10 bases fitting TRBD1. Germline loops: CDR1 SGHTA, CDR2 FQGNSA. The CDR3 consists of 14 residues. Germline trimming cut 6 bases from V and 9 bases from J; bases unmatched to any gene: 10. DNA for the CDR3: TGTGCCAGCAGTCAAGATGGACAGGGGGTTAAAGCTTTCTTT. Its translation: CASSQDGQGVKAFF. Full variable domain (remainder filled in from reference TRBV7-2 and TRBJ1-1): GAGVSQSPSNKVTEKGKDVELRCDPISGHTALYWYRQSLGQGLEFLIYFQGNSAPDKSGLPSDRFSAERTGGSVSTLTIQRTQQEDSAVYLCASSQDGQGVKAFFGQGTRLTVV.

This clonotype has only a few counts. V usage is TRBV14 and J usage is TRBJ2-7; D not certain. This CDR3 has 14 residues. CDR1 SGHDN and CDR2 FVKESK come from the germline V gene. The V and J ends lost 1 base and 0 bases respectively, with 7 bases between them. CDR3 DNA sequence: TGTGCCAGCAGCCAAGGTGGCAGCTCCTACGAGCAGTACGTC. Amino acid sequence: CASSQGGSSYEQYV.